What follows are 17 T cell receptor beta chains derived from one specimen sequenced in a study of ipilimumab plus nivolumab after autologous stem cell transplantation. The data were produced by immunoSEQ multiplex PCR, yet TCRdb's version contains in-frame clones alone and is incomplete. The sample lists some 25,000 clones, roughly 84% occurring once. Material: PBMCs, obtained in a trial of ipilimumab plus nivolumab as post-transplant consolidation. The receptor set was obtained from a male donor with diffuse large B-cell lymphoma.

The chain couples TRBV4-2 to TRBJ2-3, with 10 bases matching TRBD2. This CDR3 has 16 amino acids. With 2 bases clipped from V and 4 bases from J, the junction kept 6 bases outside the gene matches. Germline V CDR1 and CDR2: LGHNA, YNFKEQ. The CDR3, as DNA: TGTGCCAGCAGCCAACGGAGCGGGGGGGCCGCAGATACGCAGTATTTT. Amino acids: CASSQRSGGAADTQYF.

This clone was seen only once. This chain connects TRBV18 to TRBJ2-2, with 7 bases aligning to TRBD1. There are 14 residues in the CDR3. Germline lookup yields CDR1 KGHSH and CDR2 LQKENI. The ends lost 5 bases at V and 4 bases at J; junction bases unmatched: 4. For the CDR3, the DNA is TGTGCCAGCTCATCGGGACAGACCACCGGGGAGCTGTTTTTT. Protein: CASSSGQTTGELFF.

Here the CDR3 DNA reads TGTGCCTGGAGTATGGTGAACACTGAAGCTTTCTTT. Protein sequence: CAWSMVNTEAFF. The chain links TRBV30 to TRBJ1-1, with D unclear. V was clipped by 2 bases and J by 0 bases, with 4 bases between them. Germline V lookup: CDR1 GTSNPN, CDR2 SVGIG (reference sequence). The CDR3 contains 12 residues.

This clone was counted a single time. This chain uses TRBV28 with TRBJ1-6; D possibly corresponds to TRBD1 (6 bases). Per germline, CDR1 MDHEN and CDR2 SYDVKM. V was clipped by 6 bases and J by 3 bases, with 9 bases between them. The CDR3 is made up of 14 amino acids. CDR3 protein: CASRQGGYNSPLHF. DNA for the CDR3: TGTGCCAGCAGACAGGGCGGCTATAATTCACCCCTCCACTTT. The full variable domain, its missing parts supplied by reference TRBV28 and TRBJ1-6, is DVKVTQSSRYLVKRTGEKVFLECVQDMDHENMFWYRQDPGLGLRLIYFSYDVKMKEKGDIPEGYSVSREKKERFSLILESASTNQTSMYLCASRQGGYNSPLHFGNGTRLTVT.

J is TRBJ2-3 and V is TRBV6-1; possibly TRBD1 for D (5 bases). Germline loops: CDR1 MNHNS, CDR2 SASEGT. The ends were cut back, 2 bases at V and 4 bases at J, with 10 bases in the middle. The CDR3 contains 14 residues. The CDR3 loop is CASSELWGPDTQYF. The CDR3 nucleotides read TGTGCCAGCAGTGAACTTTGGGGCCCAGATACGCAGTATTTT.

The chain couples TRBV2 to TRBJ2-7; TRBD1 matches 7 bases. Germline-derived CDR1 and CDR2 are SNHLY and FYNNEI. The V gene end was trimmed by 0 bases and the J gene end by 0 bases; junction bases not matched to a gene: 14. CDR3 size: 19 residues. The CDR3 loop is CASSEALRRWGQFSYEQYF. CDR3 bases: TGTGCCAGCAGTGAAGCGCTTCGAAGGTGGGGACAGTTCTCCTACGAGCAGTACTTC. Combining the CDR3 with reference TRBV2 and TRBJ2-7 gives the whole variable domain EPEVTQTPSHQVTQMGQEVILRCVPISNHLYFYWYRQILGQKVEFLVSFYNNEISEKSEIFDDQFSVERPDGSNFTLKIRSTKLEDSAMYFCASSEALRRWGQFSYEQYFGPGTRLTVT.

In DNA, the CDR3 is TGTGCCAGCAGCTCGCACAATGAGCAGTTCTTC. Translated, it gives CASSSHNEQFF. The J gene is TRBJ2-1, the V gene TRBV7-2; D gene uncertain. V was pared by 4 bases and J by 5 bases, with 3 bases between. Germline V lookup: CDR1 SGHTA, CDR2 FQGNSA. CDR3 length: 11 residues. Using reference TRBV7-2 and TRBJ2-1 for the parts outside the CDR3, the full variable domain is GAGVSQSPSNKVTEKGKDVELRCDPISGHTALYWYRQSLGQGLEFLIYFQGNSAPDKSGLPSDRFSAERTGGSVSTLTIQRTQQEDSAVYLCASSSHNEQFFGPGTRLTVL.

Points on this clone: The DNA is omitted, as the CDR3 cannot be located on it reliably, and the CDR3 follows TCRdb's listing. The rearrangement uses TRBV1 and TRBJ2-5. TRBV1 is annotated as a pseudogene. The length of the CDR3 is 16 amino acids, counting both ends. CDR3 sequence reads: CTSSLVGVGSWETQYF.

The rearrangement links TRBV4-1 to TRBJ1-4, with a possible D match to TRBD1 (6 bases). CDR3 length: 20 residues. In germline, CDR1 is MGHRA, CDR2 YSYEKL. Trimming left V 4 bases short and J 7 bases short, with 31 bases between. CDR3 in amino acids: CASSRKNPRGGTSLGEKLFF. For the CDR3, the DNA is TGCGCCAGCAGCCGAAAGAACCCCCGAGGGGGGACCTCCCTAGGTGAAAAACTGTTTTTT.

The chain links TRBV19 to TRBJ1-3; no clear D. There are 14 residues in the CDR3. Trimming stripped 4 bases from V and 7 bases from J, with 14 bases between. Germline CDR1 reads LNHDA; CDR2 reads SQIVND (reference sequence). The CDR3 DNA is TGTGCCAGTAGTAGGTGGGAAGCCGGGAACACCATATATTTT. Its protein is CASSRWEAGNTIYF.

The table lists this clone with a few counts. This rearrangement joins TRBV18 to TRBJ2-1, with D tentatively TRBD1 (6 bases). Trimming removed 2 bases from V and 1 base from J, with 12 bases in between. This CDR3 contains 16 residues. Germline-derived CDR1 and CDR2 are KGHSH and LQKENI. The CDR3 here is CASSPGGTTSYNEQFF. Here the CDR3 DNA reads TGTGCCAGCTCACCAGGTGGGACAACGTCCTACAATGAGCAGTTCTTC.

The CDR3 coding sequence is TGTGCCAGCAGCTTGAGTCTGATGTGGGCCAAAAACATTCAGTACTTC. It codes for CASSLSLMWAKNIQYF. The V call is TRBV5-6, the J call TRBJ2-4; no clear D gene. CDR3 length equals 16 residues. CDR1 is SGHDT and CDR2 is YYEEEE in the germline V gene. The V end was cut by 1 base, the J end by 1 base, with 12 bases between. Using reference TRBV5-6 and TRBJ2-4 for the parts outside the CDR3, the full variable domain is DAGVTQSPTHLIKTRGQQVTLRCSPKSGHDTVSWYQQALGQGPQFIFQYYEEEERQRGNFPDRFSGHQFPNYSSELNVNALLLGDSALYLCASSLSLMWAKNIQYFGAGTRLSVL.

Comments on this clone: An end of the junction does not agree with germline; a read error may underlie this. V and J are TRBV14 and TRBJ2-7; 8 nucleotides match TRBD1. The germline CDR1 and CDR2 sequences are SGHDN and FVKESK. The CDR3 sequence is 15 residues long. The CDR3 reads CASNQVGTGINEQYF. The CDR3 DNA follows: TGTGCCAGCAACCAAGTCGGGACAGGTATCAACGAGCAGTACTTC. The complete variable domain, with remaining parts taken from reference TRBV14 and TRBJ2-7, reads EAGVTQFPSHSVIEKGQTVTLRCDPISGHDNLYWYRRVMGKEIKFLLHFVKESKQDESGMPNNRFLAERTGGTYSTLKVQPAELEDSGVYFCASNQVGTGINEQYFGPGTRLTVT.

V usage is TRBV30 and J usage is TRBJ2-7; 7 positions match TRBD2. The CDR3 is 12 residues long. The V segment lost 0 bases and the J segment 11 bases; nucleotides outside the gene matches: 7. Germline V gene sequence: CDR1 GTSNPN, CDR2 SVGIG (reference sequence). CDR3 residues: CAWSVTGGQKYF. The CDR3, as DNA: TGTGCCTGGAGTGTAACGGGGGGTCAAAAGTACTTC.

This chain uses TRBV5-1 with TRBJ1-2; 8 nucleotides align to TRBD1. The CDR3 extends over 15 amino acids. Per germline, CDR1 SGHRS and CDR2 YFSETQ. V dropped 4 bases and J dropped 4; count of bases not matched to a gene: 9. CDR3 residues: CASSPENRGVYGYTF. CDR3 DNA: TGCGCCAGCAGCCCCGAGAACAGGGGGGTCTATGGCTACACCTTC.

The V gene is TRBV4-3, the J gene TRBJ1-2; no clear D gene. V lost 2 bases, J lost 5 bases, and 6 bases lay in between. CDR1 is LGHNA and CDR2 is YSLEER in the germline V gene. There are 12 residues in the CDR3. Written as DNA, the CDR3 is TGCGCCAGCAGCCAACCCGGGTATGGCTACACCTTC. The encoded protein is CASSQPGYGYTF.

The chain has TRBV10-1 and TRBJ1-2; TRBD1 aligns across 8 bases. The CDR3 runs 14 residues. Germline V gene sequence: CDR1 WNHNN, CDR2 SYGVQD (reference sequence). J was trimmed by 2 bases and V by 6 bases; bases with no gene match: 5. The CDR3 sequence is CASRDRARNYGYTF. In DNA, the CDR3 is TGCGCCAGCAGGGACAGGGCAAGAAACTATGGCTACACCTTC.